This TCR beta chain was sequenced for a study of identical twins. Study outcomes and limitations: Instead of following the same donors, the conclusions were based on cross-sectional statistical analysis.

Via MiXCR, TCRdb re-called the 5' RACE reads, giving one row per CDR3 protein. Of under 900,000 distinct CDR3 sequences in the sample, roughly an eighth were seen once. The V segment lost 4 bases and the J segment 3 bases; nucleotides outside the gene matches: 2. The CDR3 covers 14 residues. Concerning this clonotype: The antigen is undetermined.

These data were also filed under a second study, of yellow fever vaccine responses in identical twins.

The TCR was taken from a woman aged 18-29 years in good health. The chain has TRBV23-1 and TRBJ2-5, with 10 positions matching TRBD1. TRBV23-1 is assigned to the ORF class and has an uncertain function. The specimen sequenced was PBMCs. The CDR3 sequence: CASSRTGGKETQYF. CDR3 DNA: TGCGCCAGCAGTCGGACAGGGGGTAAAGAGACCCAGTACTTC.